Listed below are T cell receptor beta chains from one sample, sequenced in a study of T cell responses to AZD1222 COVID-19 vaccine. The method was immunoSEQ multiplex PCR; TCRdb's version includes in-frame clones alone and lacks a portion of them. The table lists approximately 100,000 clones, roughly nine tenths of them singletons. This sample comprised peripheral blood, obtained on day 0 of AZD1222 vaccination. These receptor sequences come from an adult in good health. Each CDR3 is given with its conserved first and last residue. The order of the fields is CDR3 length, J gene, clone size, V gene, CDR3 protein. Expanded clones get a size class; other rows say once, few or many, or leave the size out.

cdr3_length: 12; j_call: TRBJ1-5; clone_size: NA; v_call: TRBV25-1; cdr3_aa: CASSFSWQPQHF
cdr3_length: 12; j_call: TRBJ1-5; clone_size: NA; v_call: TRBV25-1; cdr3_aa: CASSQGAQPQHF
cdr3_length: 14; j_call: TRBJ2-5; clone_size: NA; v_call: TRBV7-2; cdr3_aa: CASSLGARGETQYF
cdr3_length: 14; j_call: TRBJ2-3; clone_size: NA; v_call: TRBV28; cdr3_aa: CATEGLAGADTQYF
cdr3_length: 15; j_call: TRBJ2-5; clone_size: once; v_call: TRBV7-9; cdr3_aa: CASSLALAEQETQYF
cdr3_length: 14; j_call: TRBJ2-7; clone_size: NA; v_call: TRBV29-1; cdr3_aa: CSVEGTSGSYEQYF
cdr3_length: 19; j_call: TRBJ2-5; clone_size: NA; v_call: TRBV13; cdr3_aa: CASSLSGGSNRGHKETQYF
cdr3_length: 16; j_call: TRBJ2-7; clone_size: NA; v_call: TRBV28; cdr3_aa: CASSSQARGRIYEQYF
cdr3_length: 16; j_call: TRBJ2-5; clone_size: NA; v_call: TRBV7-2; cdr3_aa: CASSFGLRRRAGTQYF
cdr3_length: 14; j_call: TRBJ1-1; clone_size: NA; v_call: TRBV7-9; cdr3_aa: CASSQDKLNTEAFF
cdr3_length: 20; j_call: TRBJ1-5; clone_size: NA; v_call: TRBV6-2/TRBV6-3; cdr3_aa: CASSYSDFRAGHRFNQPQHF
cdr3_length: 13; j_call: TRBJ1-1; clone_size: NA; v_call: TRBV7-2; cdr3_aa: CASSSGARTEAFF
cdr3_length: 16; j_call: TRBJ2-1; clone_size: NA; v_call: TRBV7-6; cdr3_aa: CASSWGSGTGVHEQFF
cdr3_length: 15; j_call: TRBJ1-3; clone_size: NA; v_call: TRBV6-5; cdr3_aa: CASSPGQTAGNTIYF
cdr3_length: 15; j_call: TRBJ2-6; clone_size: NA; v_call: TRBV5-5; cdr3_aa: CASSLDRPGANVLTF
cdr3_length: 11; j_call: TRBJ1-1; clone_size: few; v_call: TRBV19; cdr3_aa: CASTLNTEAFF
cdr3_length: 14; j_call: TRBJ2-1; clone_size: NA; v_call: TRBV19; cdr3_aa: CASSMGDYHNEQFF
cdr3_length: 15; j_call: TRBJ1-1; clone_size: NA; v_call: TRBV19; cdr3_aa: CASSWGGLLNTEAFF
cdr3_length: 18; j_call: TRBJ1-5; clone_size: NA; v_call: TRBV4-2; cdr3_aa: CASSQDPRGLKSNQPQHF
cdr3_length: 18; j_call: TRBJ2-1; clone_size: NA; v_call: TRBV25-1; cdr3_aa: CASSGAKGTVNSYNEQFF
cdr3_length: 13; j_call: TRBJ1-5; clone_size: NA; v_call: TRBV6-6; cdr3_aa: CASSYSVAQPQHF
cdr3_length: 16; j_call: TRBJ2-3; clone_size: NA; v_call: TRBV27; cdr3_aa: CASSRPGGLLTDTQYF
cdr3_length: 15; j_call: TRBJ2-1; clone_size: once; v_call: TRBV15; cdr3_aa: CATSREASGGNEQFF
cdr3_length: 13; j_call: TRBJ1-4; clone_size: NA; v_call: TRBV6-6; cdr3_aa: CASNPGGLEKLFF
cdr3_length: 12; j_call: TRBJ2-1; clone_size: NA; v_call: TRBV6-5; cdr3_aa: CASSQGGNEQFF
cdr3_length: 14; j_call: TRBJ1-1; clone_size: NA; v_call: TRBV11-2; cdr3_aa: CASGGRQEGTEAFF
cdr3_length: 14; j_call: TRBJ1-1; clone_size: few; v_call: TRBV25-1; cdr3_aa: CASSGRTGKTEAFF
cdr3_length: 14; j_call: TRBJ1-2; clone_size: NA; v_call: TRBV5-4; cdr3_aa: CASSPGQGVGGYTF
cdr3_length: 17; j_call: TRBJ2-3; clone_size: NA; v_call: TRBV4-3; cdr3_aa: CASSQEWSGGRADTQYF
cdr3_length: 15; j_call: TRBJ1-2; clone_size: NA; v_call: TRBV6-1; cdr3_aa: CASSEHGQRILGYTF
cdr3_length: 15; j_call: TRBJ1-6; clone_size: few; v_call: TRBV25-1; cdr3_aa: CASRSGQLYNSPLHF
cdr3_length: 13; j_call: TRBJ1-2; clone_size: NA; v_call: TRBV30; cdr3_aa: CAWSVSHNYGYTF
cdr3_length: 17; j_call: TRBJ2-1; clone_size: NA; v_call: TRBV4-2; cdr3_aa: CASSQEQGQTSYNEQFF
cdr3_length: 13; j_call: TRBJ2-5; clone_size: NA; v_call: TRBV19; cdr3_aa: CASSGTTEETQYF